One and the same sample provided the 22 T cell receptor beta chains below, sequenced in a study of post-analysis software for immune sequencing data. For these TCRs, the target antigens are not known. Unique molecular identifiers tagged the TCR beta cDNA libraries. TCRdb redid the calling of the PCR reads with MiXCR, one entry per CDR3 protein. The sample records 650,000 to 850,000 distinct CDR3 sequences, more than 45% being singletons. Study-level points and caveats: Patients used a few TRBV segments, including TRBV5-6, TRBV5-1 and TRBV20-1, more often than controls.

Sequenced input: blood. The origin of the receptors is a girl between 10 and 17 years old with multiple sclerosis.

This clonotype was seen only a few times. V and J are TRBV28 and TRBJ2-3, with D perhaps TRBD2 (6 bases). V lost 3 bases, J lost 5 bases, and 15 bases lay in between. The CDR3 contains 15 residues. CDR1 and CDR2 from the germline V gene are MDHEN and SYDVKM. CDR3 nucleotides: TGTGCCAGCAGTTTCGTGGCGGGATGGGTAGATACGCAGTATTTT. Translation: CASSFVAGWVDTQYF. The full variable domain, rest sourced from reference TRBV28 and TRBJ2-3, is DVKVTQSSRYLVKRTGEKVFLECVQDMDHENMFWYRQDPGLGLRLIYFSYDVKMKEKGDIPEGYSVSREKKERFSLILESASTNQTSMYLCASSFVAGWVDTQYFGPGTRLTVL.

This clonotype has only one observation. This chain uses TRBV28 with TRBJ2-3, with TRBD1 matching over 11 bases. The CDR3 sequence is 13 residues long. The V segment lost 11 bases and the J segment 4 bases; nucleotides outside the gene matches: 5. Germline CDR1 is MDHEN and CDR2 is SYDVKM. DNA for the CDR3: TGTGCCTCTGGACAGGGGGCTTCAGATACGCAGTATTTT. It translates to CASGQGASDTQYF.

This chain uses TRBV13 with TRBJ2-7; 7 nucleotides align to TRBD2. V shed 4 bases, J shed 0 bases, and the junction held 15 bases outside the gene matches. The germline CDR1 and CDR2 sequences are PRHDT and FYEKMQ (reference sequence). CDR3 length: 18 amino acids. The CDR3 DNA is TGTGCCAGCAGCTCTACCAGGACGGGAGGCAGGAGCTCCTACGAGCAGTACTTC. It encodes CASSSTRTGGRSSYEQYF.

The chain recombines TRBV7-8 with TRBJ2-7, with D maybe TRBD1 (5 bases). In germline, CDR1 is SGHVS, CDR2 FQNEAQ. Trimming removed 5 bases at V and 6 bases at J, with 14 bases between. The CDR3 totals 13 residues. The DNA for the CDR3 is TGTGCCAGCAGCGCGGACAAGACTTTCGAGCAGTACTTC. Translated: CASSADKTFEQYF.

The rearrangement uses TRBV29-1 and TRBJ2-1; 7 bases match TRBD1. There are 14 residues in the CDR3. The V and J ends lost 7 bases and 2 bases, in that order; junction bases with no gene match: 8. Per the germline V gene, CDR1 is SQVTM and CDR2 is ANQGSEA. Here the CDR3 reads CSAYGQAAYNEQFF. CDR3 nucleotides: TGCAGCGCTTACGGACAGGCGGCCTACAATGAGCAGTTCTTC.

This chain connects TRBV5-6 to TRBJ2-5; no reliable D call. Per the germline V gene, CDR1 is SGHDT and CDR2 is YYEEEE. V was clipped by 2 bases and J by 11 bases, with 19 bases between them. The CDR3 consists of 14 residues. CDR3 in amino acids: CASSLIETYNEQYF. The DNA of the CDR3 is TGTGCCAGCAGCTTAATAGAAACCTACAATGAGCAGTACTTC.

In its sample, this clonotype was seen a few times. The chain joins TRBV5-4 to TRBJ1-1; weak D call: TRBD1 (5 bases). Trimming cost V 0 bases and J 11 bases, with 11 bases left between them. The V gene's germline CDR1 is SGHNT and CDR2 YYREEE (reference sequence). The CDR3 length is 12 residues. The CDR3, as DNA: TGTGCCAGCAGCTTGGTTACCGGGGACGCTTTCTTT. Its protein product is CASSLVTGDAFF.

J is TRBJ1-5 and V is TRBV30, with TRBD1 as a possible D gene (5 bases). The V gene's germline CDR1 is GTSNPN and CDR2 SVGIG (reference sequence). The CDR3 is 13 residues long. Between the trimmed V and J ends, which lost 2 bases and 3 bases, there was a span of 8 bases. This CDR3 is CAWSQGFNQPQHF. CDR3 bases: TGTGCCTGGAGTCAGGGCTTCAATCAGCCCCAGCATTTT.

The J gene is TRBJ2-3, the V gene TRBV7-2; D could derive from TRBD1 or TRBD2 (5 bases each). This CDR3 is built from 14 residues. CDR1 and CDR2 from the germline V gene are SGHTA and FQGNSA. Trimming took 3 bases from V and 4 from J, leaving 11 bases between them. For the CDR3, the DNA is TGTGCCAGCAGCTTCGACCTGGGGGCAGATACGCAGTATTTT. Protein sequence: CASSFDLGADTQYF.

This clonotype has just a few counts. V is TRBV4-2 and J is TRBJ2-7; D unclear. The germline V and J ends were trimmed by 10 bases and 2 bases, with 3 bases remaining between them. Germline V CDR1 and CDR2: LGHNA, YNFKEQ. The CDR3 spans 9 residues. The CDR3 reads CAIAYEQYF. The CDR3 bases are TGTGCCATCGCCTACGAGCAGTACTTC.

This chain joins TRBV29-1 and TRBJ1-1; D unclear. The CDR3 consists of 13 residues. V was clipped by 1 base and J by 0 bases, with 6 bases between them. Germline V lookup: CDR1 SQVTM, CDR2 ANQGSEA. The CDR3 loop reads CSVEVALNTEAFF. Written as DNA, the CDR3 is TGCAGCGTTGAAGTCGCGTTGAACACTGAAGCTTTCTTT.

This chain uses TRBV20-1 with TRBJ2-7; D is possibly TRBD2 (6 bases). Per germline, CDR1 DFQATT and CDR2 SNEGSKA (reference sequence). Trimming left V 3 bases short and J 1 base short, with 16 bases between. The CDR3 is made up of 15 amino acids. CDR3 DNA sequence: TGCAGTGCTAGTGTGACGCCGGGGGTTTCCTACGAGCAGTACTTC. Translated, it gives CSASVTPGVSYEQYF.

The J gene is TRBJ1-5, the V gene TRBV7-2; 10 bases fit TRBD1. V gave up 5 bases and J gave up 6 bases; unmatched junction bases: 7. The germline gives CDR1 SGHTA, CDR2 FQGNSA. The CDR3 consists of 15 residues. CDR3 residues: CASSGDRGPTQPQHF. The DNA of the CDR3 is TGTGCCAGCAGCGGGGACAGGGGTCCTACTCAGCCCCAGCATTTT.

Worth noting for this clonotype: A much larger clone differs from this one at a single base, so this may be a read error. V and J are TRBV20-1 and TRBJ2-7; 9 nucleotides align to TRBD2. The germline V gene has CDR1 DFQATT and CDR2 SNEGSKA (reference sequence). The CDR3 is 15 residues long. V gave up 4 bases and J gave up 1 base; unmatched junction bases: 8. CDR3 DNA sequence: TGCAGTGCTACTGAACTAGCGGGTAATTCCTACGAGCAGTACTTC. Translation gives CSATELAGNSYEQYF.

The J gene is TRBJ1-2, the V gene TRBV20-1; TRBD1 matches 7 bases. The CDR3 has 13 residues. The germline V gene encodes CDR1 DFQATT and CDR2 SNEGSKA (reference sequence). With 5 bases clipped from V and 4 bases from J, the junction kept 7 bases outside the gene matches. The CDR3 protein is CSAPTGVSYGYTF. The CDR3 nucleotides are TGCAGTGCTCCTACAGGGGTCTCCTATGGCTACACCTTC.

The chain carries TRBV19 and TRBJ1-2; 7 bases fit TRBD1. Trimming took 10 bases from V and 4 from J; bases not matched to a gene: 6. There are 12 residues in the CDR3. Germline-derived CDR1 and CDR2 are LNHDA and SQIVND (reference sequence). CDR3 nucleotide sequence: TGTGCCACGAACCGGGACAGCTATGGCTACACCTTC. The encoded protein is CATNRDSYGYTF.

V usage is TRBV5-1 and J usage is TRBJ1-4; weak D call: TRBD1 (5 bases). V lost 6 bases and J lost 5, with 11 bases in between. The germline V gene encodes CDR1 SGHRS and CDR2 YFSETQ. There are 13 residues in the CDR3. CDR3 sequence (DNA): TGCGCCAGCAAGGGGTCCCCCAATGAAAAACTGTTTTTT. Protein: CASKGSPNEKLFF.

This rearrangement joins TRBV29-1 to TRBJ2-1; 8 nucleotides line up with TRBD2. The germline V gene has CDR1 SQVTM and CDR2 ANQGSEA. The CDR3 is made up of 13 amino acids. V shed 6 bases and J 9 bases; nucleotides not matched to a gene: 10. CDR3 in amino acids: CSVHKGLVGEQFF. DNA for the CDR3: TGCAGCGTGCACAAGGGACTAGTTGGTGAGCAGTTCTTC.

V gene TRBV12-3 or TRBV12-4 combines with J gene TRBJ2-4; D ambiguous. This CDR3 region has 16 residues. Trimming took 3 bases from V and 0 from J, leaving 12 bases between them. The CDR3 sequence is CASSFGSLLAKNIQYF. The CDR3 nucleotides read TGTGCCAGCAGTTTCGGCAGCCTCTTAGCCAAAAACATTCAGTACTTC.

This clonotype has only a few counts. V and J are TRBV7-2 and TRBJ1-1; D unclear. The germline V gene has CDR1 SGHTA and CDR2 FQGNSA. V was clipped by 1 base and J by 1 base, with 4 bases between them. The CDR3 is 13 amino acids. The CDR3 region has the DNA TGTGCCAGCAGCTTAGAACCGAACACTGAAGCTTTCTTT. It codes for CASSLEPNTEAFF.

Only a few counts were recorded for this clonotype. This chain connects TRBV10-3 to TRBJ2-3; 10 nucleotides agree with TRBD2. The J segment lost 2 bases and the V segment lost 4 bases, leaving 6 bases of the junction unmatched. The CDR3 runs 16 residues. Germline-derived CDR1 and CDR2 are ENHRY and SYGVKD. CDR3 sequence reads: CAISVLAGASTDTQYF. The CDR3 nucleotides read TGTGCCATCAGTGTGCTAGCGGGGGCCTCCACAGATACGCAGTATTTT.

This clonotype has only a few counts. This CDR3 is CAISESGLAADNEQFF. The CDR3 DNA reads TGTGCCATCAGTGAGTCGGGATTAGCGGCGGACAATGAGCAGTTCTTC. This chain uses TRBV10-3 with TRBJ2-1; TRBD2 might be the D (6 bases). The V gene's germline CDR1 is ENHRY and CDR2 SYGVKD. The V end was cut by 0 bases, the J end by 5 bases, with 14 bases between. The length of the CDR3 is 16 residues.